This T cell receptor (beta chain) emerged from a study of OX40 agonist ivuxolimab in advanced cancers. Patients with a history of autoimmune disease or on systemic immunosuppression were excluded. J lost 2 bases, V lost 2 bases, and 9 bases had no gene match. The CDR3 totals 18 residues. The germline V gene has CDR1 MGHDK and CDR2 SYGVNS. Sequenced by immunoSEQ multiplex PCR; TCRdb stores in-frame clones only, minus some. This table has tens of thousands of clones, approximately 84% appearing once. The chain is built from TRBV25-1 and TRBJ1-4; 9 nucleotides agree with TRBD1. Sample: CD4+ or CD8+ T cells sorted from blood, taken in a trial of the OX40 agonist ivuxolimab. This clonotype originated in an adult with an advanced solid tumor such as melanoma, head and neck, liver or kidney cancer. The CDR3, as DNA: TGTGCCAGCAGTGAACCCGGGACAGGGATTTTGACTAATGAAAAACTGTTTTTT. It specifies CASSEPGTGILTNEKLFF.